This T cell receptor (beta chain) came from a study of PD-L1 blockade in urothelial cancer. Looking at the study overall: Patients with male sex and bladder-origin urothelial cancer accounted for twenty-five of 29 enrolled. Whole-study findings and limits: Larger 3-week expansion of tumor-associated blood clones was seen in durable-benefit patients.

This clone appeared once. Its antigen is unknown. The germline gives CDR1 SGHDT, CDR2 YYEEEE. This CDR3 contains 13 residues. The V gene lost 4 bases and the J gene lost 3 bases, with 7 bases spanning the gap. In each PCR, synthetic TCR analog templates were spiked in. Generated by immunoSEQ multiplex PCR, the TCRdb table keeps only in-frame clones and is missing some. The table has about 74,000 clones, approximately 80% seen once. The sequence was collected from an older man with urothelial cancer. Sample: PBMCs, taken around atezolizumab (anti-PD-L1) treatment. The chain employs TRBV5-6 and TRBJ2-2; D might be TRBD1 (5 bases). CDR3 protein: CASSNRHTGELFF. CDR3 bases: TGTGCCAGCAGCAACAGGCACACCGGGGAGCTGTTTTTT.